This TCR beta chain was documented in a study of blood T cells in healthy people across ages. Findings of the study overall: Both naive CD4+ cell counts and diversity were greater in long-lived donors than in aged donors.

This clonotype has a handful of counts. Its matching antigen is unknown. The CDR3 spans 15 residues. Germline-derived CDR1 and CDR2 are DFQATT and SNEGSKA (reference sequence). The V segment lost 4 bases and the J segment 5 bases; nucleotides outside the gene matches: 11. A second PCR, run for roughly 7 to 12 cycles, used a sample-barcoded 5' primer plus a J-beta primer mix. Every cDNA was tagged by a template-switch adaptor with 12 random nucleotides. TCRdb passed the 5' RACE reads through MiXCR, listing each CDR3 protein once. The sample lists under 1,000,000 distinct CDR3 sequences, roughly 46% seen once, with 18% in the top ten. Researchers collected ten milliliters of peripheral blood from every single donor. Every sample had a minimum of 7 million PBMCs isolated.

The specimen sequenced was blood. The chain uses TRBV20-1 and TRBJ2-1, with TRBD2 matching over 7 bases. This receptor was taken from a man older than 75 in good health. CDR3 region: CSAKAGLGNHNEQFF. The CDR3 DNA follows: TGCAGTGCTAAGGCCGGACTAGGGAATCACAATGAGCAGTTCTTC.